Each of the 5 T cell receptor beta chains below was sequenced from the same sample in a study of cytomegalovirus exposure and HLA in healthy donors. PCR was performed using 60 Vbeta and 13 Jbeta primers. Assay used: immunoSEQ multiplex PCR; TCRdb lists only in-frame clones, some missing. The data show about 150,000 clones, with 79% seen just once and roughly 8% held by the top ten. Material: PBMCs. These receptors were taken from a young man in good health and CMV-seropositive.

The genes are TRBV19 and TRBJ1-5; D possibly corresponds to TRBD1 (5 bases). Germline V gene sequence: CDR1 LNHDA, CDR2 SQIVND (reference sequence). The V end was cut by 6 bases, the J end by 2 bases, with 14 bases between. The CDR3 is made up of 15 amino acids. The DNA of the CDR3 is TGTGCCAGTAGGGAGGGGTGGGTTGGCAATCAGCCCCAGCATTTT. It translates to CASREGWVGNQPQHF.

This chain joins TRBV25-1 and TRBJ1-4; 7 positions match TRBD1. CDR1 is MGHDK and CDR2 is SYGVNS in the germline V gene. V trimming: 6 bases; J trimming: 5 bases; junction bases outside the gene matches: 6. The CDR3 has 14 amino acids. CDR3 coding DNA: TGTGCCAGCAGACAGACAGGGAAAAATGAAAAACTGTTTTTT. Residues: CASRQTGKNEKLFF. The whole variable domain, remainder taken from reference TRBV25-1 and TRBJ1-4, is EADIYQTPRYLVIGTGKKITLECSQTMGHDKMYWYQQDPGMELHLIHYSYGVNSTEKGDLSSESTVSRIRTEHFPLTLESARPSHTSQYLCASRQTGKNEKLFFGSGTQLSVL.

The sample holds one count of this clone. J is TRBJ2-7 and V is TRBV30, with 12 bases lining up with TRBD1. CDR1 is GTSNPN and CDR2 is SVGIG in the germline V gene (reference sequence). This CDR3 has 14 amino acids. V lost 2 bases, J lost 4 bases, and 3 bases stayed unmatched. The chain's CDR3 is CAWSSGQGAYEQYF. The CDR3 region has the DNA TGTGCCTGGAGTTCGGGACAGGGGGCGTACGAGCAGTACTTC.

The rearrangement links TRBV15 to TRBJ1-6, with D maybe TRBD1 (5 bases). The V and J ends lost 5 bases and 6 bases respectively, with 11 bases between them. The germline V gene encodes CDR1 LNHNV and CDR2 YYDKDF (reference sequence). This CDR3 contains 14 residues. DNA for the CDR3: TGTGCCACCAGCTATCGGCAGGGTAATTCACCCCTCCACTTT. It is translated as CATSYRQGNSPLHF.

The genes are TRBV30 and TRBJ1-5, with TRBD1 identical over 9 bases. The CDR3 extends over 15 amino acids. The ends lost 0 bases at V and 1 base at J; junction bases unmatched: 1. Germline CDR1 GTSNPN, CDR2 SVGIG (reference sequence). This CDR3 reads CAWSVGQGSNQPQHF. As DNA, the CDR3 is TGTGCCTGGAGTGTTGGACAGGGGAGCAATCAGCCCCAGCATTTT.